These 30 T cell receptor beta chains were sequenced from one sample in a study of blood T cell repertoires in COVID-19. Here immunoSEQ multiplex PCR was the method, and the copy in TCRdb shows in-frame clones only, minus some. The profile shows approximately 280,000 clones, approximately 85% of them singletons. Sequencing was done on a sample of peripheral blood. These receptor sequences come from a man aged 50 to 60 with active or convalescent COVID-19.

The table lists this clone with a count of one. The V and J genes are TRBV12-2 and TRBJ2-7; TRBD2 reflects the table's D call only, with no check against the DNA. TRBV12-2 has pseudogene status. The CDR3 totals 16 residues. CDR3 coding DNA: TGTGCAAGTCGTTCCTCTTCTAGCGGGAGGATCTACGAGCAGTACTTC. Its translation is CASRSSSSGRIYEQYF.

The chain is built from TRBV6-5 and TRBJ2-1; 7 positions match TRBD2. The CDR3 contains 12 residues. Losses at the gene ends were 6 bases for V and 10 bases for J; bases not matched to a gene: 6. Germline lookup yields CDR1 MNHEY and CDR2 SVGAGI. CDR3 sequence reads: CASSQAGGEQFF. CDR3 nucleotides: TGTGCCAGCAGCCAGGCCGGGGGGGAGCAGTTCTTC.

V and J are TRBV28 and TRBJ1-4; D gene unclear. V was trimmed by 6 bases and J by 10 bases, leaving 15 bases between them. Germline lookup yields CDR1 MDHEN and CDR2 SYDVKM. The CDR3 has 13 amino acids. For the CDR3, the DNA is TGTGCCAGCAGGACTGCCAGTACTGGAAAACTGTTTTTT. Translation: CASRTASTGKLFF. Combining the CDR3 with reference TRBV28 and TRBJ1-4 gives the whole variable domain DVKVTQSSRYLVKRTGEKVFLECVQDMDHENMFWYRQDPGLGLRLIYFSYDVKMKEKGDIPEGYSVSREKKERFSLILESASTNQTSMYLCASRTASTGKLFFGSGTQLSVL.

This clone was detected once. The V and J genes are TRBV6-2 or TRBV6-3 and TRBJ2-7; TRBD1 agrees at 7 bases. The V segment lost 5 bases and the J segment 2 bases; nucleotides outside the gene matches: 9. The CDR3 sequence is 15 residues long. Germline V gene sequence: CDR1 MNHEY, CDR2 SVGEGT. DNA of the CDR3: TGTGCCAGCAGTACCCGCGACAGGGTCCCCTACGAGCAGTACTTC. Translation gives CASSTRDRVPYEQYF.

This chain uses TRBV19 with TRBJ2-1; D is ambiguous. Germline CDR1 is LNHDA and CDR2 is SQIVND (reference sequence). V was shortened by 8 bases and J by 4 bases, with 15 bases between the two germline ends. The CDR3 length is 14 residues. The CDR3 DNA sequence: TGTGCCAGTGCCCGGTGGATGAGGTACAATGAGCAGTTCTTC. Translated, it gives CASARWMRYNEQFF.

The chain is built from TRBV19 and TRBJ1-2; D unclear. The CDR3 spans 14 residues. The V gene's germline CDR1 is LNHDA and CDR2 SQIVND (reference sequence). With 5 bases removed from V and 0 bases from J, the gap between germline ends came to 10 bases. This CDR3 is CASSYGETNYGYTF. The CDR3 region has the DNA TGTGCCAGTAGTTACGGGGAGACTAACTATGGCTACACCTTC.

The sample holds one count of this clone. The rearrangement links TRBV28 to TRBJ1-1; a weak D match, TRBD1 (6 bases). The CDR3 has 11 residues. Germline-derived CDR1 and CDR2 are MDHEN and SYDVKM. With 6 bases removed from V and 7 bases from J, the gap between germline ends came to 9 bases. CDR3 loop: CASRGTFEAFF. The CDR3 DNA reads TGTGCCAGCAGGGGGACATTTGAAGCTTTCTTT.

The V call is TRBV12-3 or TRBV12-4, the J call TRBJ1-1; unclear D gene. This CDR3 is built from 13 residues. The ends were cut back, 3 bases at V and 5 bases at J, with 10 bases in the middle. CDR3 in DNA: TGTGCCAGCAGTTTCGCGGGTTGGACTGAAGCTTTCTTT. Translated: CASSFAGWTEAFF.

The chain carries TRBV12-5 and TRBJ2-7; tentative D call: TRBD2 (6 bases). CDR1 and CDR2 (germline): LGHNT, FRNRAP. The CDR3 length is 14 residues. Between the trimmed V and J ends, which lost 3 bases and 6 bases, there was a span of 15 bases. This CDR3 is CASGFWGLPGEQYF. CDR3 coding DNA: TGTGCTAGTGGTTTTTGGGGACTGCCGGGCGAGCAGTACTTC.

This sequence joins TRBV5-4 and TRBJ2-3; TRBD2 is a possible D gene (5 bases). Trimming removed 3 bases at V and 1 base at J, with 15 bases between. Germline CDR1 reads SGHNT; CDR2 reads YYREEE (reference sequence). The CDR3 is 16 residues long. This CDR3 is CASSSGGGQRTDTQYF. For the CDR3, the DNA is TGTGCCAGCAGCTCCGGAGGAGGCCAGCGCACAGATACGCAGTATTTT.

The CDR3 coding sequence is TGTGCCAGCAGGGACAGCGGATTCTATGGCTACACCTTC. It translates to CASRDSGFYGYTF. The rearrangement uses TRBV6-5 and TRBJ1-2; TRBD1 is a possible D gene (6 bases). From germline, CDR1 is MNHEY and CDR2 SVGAGI. CDR3 length: 13 amino acids. V lost 6 bases and J 4 bases, leaving 12 bases between the germline ends.

V is TRBV28 and J is TRBJ2-1; no firm D call. With 6 bases removed from V and 10 bases from J, the gap between germline ends came to 16 bases. Germline values: CDR1 MDHEN, CDR2 SYDVKM. The CDR3 loop spans 13 amino acids. The CDR3 nucleotides are TGTGCCAGCAGCCTCCCCGGGTCGAGGGAGCAGTTCTTC. Protein: CASSLPGSREQFF. The full variable domain, completed using reference TRBV28 and TRBJ2-1, is DVKVTQSSRYLVKRTGEKVFLECVQDMDHENMFWYRQDPGLGLRLIYFSYDVKMKEKGDIPEGYSVSREKKERFSLILESASTNQTSMYLCASSLPGSREQFFGPGTRLTVL.

In this sample, this clone turned up once. One base away lies a much larger clone, so this may be a sequencing read error. The chain is built from TRBV7-3 and TRBJ2-1; TRBD2 aligns across 13 bases. Unmatched junction bases numbered 0, after V lost 2 bases and J lost 5 bases. Germline V CDR1 and CDR2: SGHTA, FQGTGA. The CDR3 spans 15 residues. CDR3 region: CASSLGTSGNNEQFF. For the CDR3, the DNA is TGTGCCAGCAGCTTAGGGACTAGCGGGAACAATGAGCAGTTCTTC.

The chain couples TRBV5-1 to TRBJ2-3, with D unresolved. From germline, CDR1 is SGHRS and CDR2 YFSETQ. Trimming took 5 bases from V and 3 from J, leaving 7 bases between them. The CDR3 runs 12 residues. The CDR3 region is CASSSETDTQYF. CDR3 bases: TGCGCCAGCAGTAGTGAGACAGATACGCAGTATTTT. Based on the CDR3 plus reference TRBV5-1 and TRBJ2-3, the full variable domain is KAGVTQTPRYLIKTRGQQVTLSCSPISGHRSVSWYQQTPGQGLQFLFEYFSETQRNKGNFPGRFSGRQFSNSRSEMNVSTLELGDSALYLCASSSETDTQYFGPGTRLTVL.

The chain couples TRBV6-5 to TRBJ1-1; 7 nucleotides line up with TRBD1. This CDR3 spans 13 amino acids. Unmatched junction bases numbered 10, after V lost 5 bases and J lost 10 bases. Per germline, CDR1 MNHEY and CDR2 SVGAGI. CDR3 region: CASSPRQGSGAFF. The CDR3 nucleotides are TGTGCCAGCAGTCCCCGACAGGGTAGTGGAGCTTTCTTT.

The V gene is TRBV13, the J gene TRBJ2-1; TRBD2 aligns across 8 bases. Germline CDR1 PRHDT, CDR2 FYEKMQ (reference sequence). This CDR3 region has 15 residues. The V gene end was trimmed by 5 bases and the J gene end by 0 bases; junction bases not matched to a gene: 3. The CDR3 DNA reads TGTGCCAGCAGCCCACGGGGGGGCTCCTACAATGAGCAGTTCTTC. Its translation is CASSPRGGSYNEQFF.

The V gene is TRBV28, the J gene TRBJ2-4, with D maybe TRBD2 (5 bases). CDR3 size: 15 residues. V lost 9 bases to trimming and J lost 0 bases, with 15 bases between them. Per germline, CDR1 MDHEN and CDR2 SYDVKM. CDR3 in amino acids: CASRAAALAKNIQYF. The CDR3 DNA sequence: TGTGCCAGTCGGGCAGCGGCCCTAGCCAAAAACATTCAGTACTTC.

V usage is TRBV6-2 or TRBV6-3 and J usage is TRBJ1-1, with 8 bases lining up with TRBD1. CDR1 and CDR2 (germline): MNHEY, SVGEGT. Trimming removed 4 bases from V and 0 bases from J; junction bases left unmatched: 4. The CDR3 is 15 residues long. CDR3 in DNA: TGTGCCAGCAGTTTCCGGACAGGGATGAACACTGAAGCTTTCTTT. Translated: CASSFRTGMNTEAFF.

Written as DNA, the CDR3 is TGTGCCAGCAGCTTAGCTATGGAGACCGGGGAGCTGTTTTTT. Amino acid sequence: CASSLAMETGELFF. This sequence joins TRBV7-9 and TRBJ2-2; D not resolved. There are 14 residues in the CDR3. V gave up 0 bases and J gave up 5 bases, with 7 bases separating them. CDR1 SEHNR and CDR2 FQNEAQ come from the germline V gene (reference sequence).

The chain links TRBV19 to TRBJ1-5; D might be TRBD1 (6 bases). The germline V gene encodes CDR1 LNHDA and CDR2 SQIVND (reference sequence). Trimming removed 7 bases from V and 6 bases from J, with 19 bases in between. The CDR3 loop spans 15 amino acids. CDR3 amino acids: CASTPRGTLGQPQHF. The CDR3 nucleotides are TGTGCCAGTACTCCCAGGGGCACACTGGGTCAGCCCCAGCATTTT.

V gene TRBV7-9 combines with J gene TRBJ2-6; possibly TRBD2 for D (5 bases). Germline V gene sequence: CDR1 SEHNR, CDR2 FQNEAQ (reference sequence). V shed 11 bases and J shed 0 bases, with 26 bases lying between them. The CDR3 contains 19 residues. The CDR3 region is CALGPAGLTFNSGANVLTF. For the CDR3, the DNA is TGTGCCTTAGGACCCGCCGGACTGACGTTCAACTCTGGGGCCAACGTCCTGACTTTC.

This clone was counted a few times. The V gene is TRBV28, the J gene TRBJ2-7; D is uncertain. Germline CDR1 MDHEN, CDR2 SYDVKM. Deletions cut 5 bases from V and 7 bases from J, with 12 bases between. The length of the CDR3 is 12 residues. The CDR3 here is CASSPTTPEQYF. CDR3 nucleotides: TGTGCCAGCAGTCCGACGACACCTGAGCAGTACTTC.

This sequence joins TRBV27 and TRBJ2-4, with 9 bases aligning to TRBD1. Trimming took 1 base from V and 6 from J; bases not matched to a gene: 4. The CDR3 spans 15 residues. The germline V gene encodes CDR1 MNHEY and CDR2 SMNVEV (reference sequence). This chain's CDR3 is CASSLLGQGRNIQYF. CDR3 coding DNA: TGTGCCAGCAGTTTATTAGGACAGGGGAGAAACATTCAGTACTTC.

The chain is built from TRBV7-3 and TRBJ2-1; TRBD2 is a possible D gene (6 bases). Germline V gene lookup returns CDR1 SGHTA and CDR2 FQGTGA. V was cut by 0 bases and J by 12 bases, with 18 bases left in between. The CDR3 runs to 15 residues. CDR3 sequence: CASSLTSTSSGGQFF. CDR3 in DNA: TGTGCCAGCAGCTTAACGAGTACTAGCTCAGGAGGGCAGTTCTTC.

The rearrangement joins TRBV4-1 to TRBJ2-3; no firm D call. Germline V lookup: CDR1 MGHRA, CDR2 YSYEKL. CDR3 length: 15 amino acids. Trimming left V 1 base short and J 3 bases short, with 11 bases between. CDR3 sequence reads: CASSQGHPVTDTQYF. As DNA, the CDR3 is TGCGCCAGCAGCCAAGGACACCCTGTAACAGATACGCAGTATTTT.

The CDR3 region has the DNA TGTGCCAGCAGTTTCGAACATGGGAGATACTACGAGCAGTACTTC. Its translation is CASSFEHGRYYEQYF. The rearrangement joins TRBV27 to TRBJ2-7; TRBD2 is a possible D gene (5 bases). CDR3 length: 15 residues. V was cut by 3 bases and J by 3 bases, with 15 bases left in between. Germline V gives CDR1 MNHEY, CDR2 SMNVEV (reference sequence).

This sequence joins TRBV5-4 and TRBJ2-1; 10 bases are shared with TRBD2. Germline values: CDR1 SGHNT, CDR2 YYREEE (reference sequence). V shed 6 bases and J 2 bases; nucleotides not matched to a gene: 5. CDR3 length: 15 residues. CDR3 sequence (DNA): TGTGCCAGCACGCAGCGGGAGGGGGCCTACAATGAGCAGTTCTTC. It codes for CASTQREGAYNEQFF.

V is TRBV12-3 or TRBV12-4 and J is TRBJ1-5, with D uncertain. The CDR3 totals 13 residues. Trimming left V 2 bases short and J 5 bases short, with 7 bases between. CDR3 nucleotides: TGTGCCAGCAGTTTACGAGGAGATCAGCCCCAGCATTTT. The encoded protein is CASSLRGDQPQHF.

This rearrangement joins TRBV5-1 to TRBJ2-1; 8 nucleotides align to TRBD1. The V and J ends lost 7 bases and 6 bases, in that order; junction bases with no gene match: 9. Per the germline V gene, CDR1 is SGHRS and CDR2 is YFSETQ. The CDR3 totals 14 residues. CDR3 region: CASGPGTGPNEQFF. CDR3 bases: TGCGCCAGCGGACCCGGGACAGGCCCCAATGAGCAGTTCTTC.

The rearrangement links TRBV5-1 to TRBJ2-3; 10 positions match TRBD1. The V segment lost 5 bases and the J segment 6 bases; nucleotides outside the gene matches: 9. The CDR3 is 15 residues long. Germline CDR1 SGHRS, CDR2 YFSETQ. For the CDR3, the DNA is TGCGCCAGCAGTTACCGACAGGGGGCTGTCGATACGCAGTATTTT. This gives the protein CASSYRQGAVDTQYF. The variable domain in full, with the rest retrieved from reference TRBV5-1 and TRBJ2-3, is KAGVTQTPRYLIKTRGQQVTLSCSPISGHRSVSWYQQTPGQGLQFLFEYFSETQRNKGNFPGRFSGRQFSNSRSEMNVSTLELGDSALYLCASSYRQGAVDTQYFGPGTRLTVL.